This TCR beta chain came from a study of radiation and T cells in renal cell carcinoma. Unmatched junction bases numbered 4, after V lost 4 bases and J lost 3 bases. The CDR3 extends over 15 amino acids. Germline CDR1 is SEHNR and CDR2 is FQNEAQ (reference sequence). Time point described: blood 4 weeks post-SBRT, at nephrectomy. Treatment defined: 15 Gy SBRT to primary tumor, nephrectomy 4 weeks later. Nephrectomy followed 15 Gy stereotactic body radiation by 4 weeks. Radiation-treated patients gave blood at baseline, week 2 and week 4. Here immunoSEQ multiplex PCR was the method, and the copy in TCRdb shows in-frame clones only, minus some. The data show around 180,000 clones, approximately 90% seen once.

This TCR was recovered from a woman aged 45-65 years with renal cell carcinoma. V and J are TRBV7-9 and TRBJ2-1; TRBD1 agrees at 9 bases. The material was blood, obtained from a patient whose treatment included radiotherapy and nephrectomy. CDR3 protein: CASSSGTGNYNEQFF. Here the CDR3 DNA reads TGTGCCAGCAGCTCCGGGACAGGGAACTACAATGAGCAGTTCTTC.